These T cell receptor beta chains were read from a single sample in a study of cytomegalovirus exposure and HLA in healthy donors. Data came from immunoSEQ multiplex PCR; TCRdb stores just in-frame clones and leaves some out. The sample lists about 140,000 clones; 60% to 80% were seen once. The sample consisted of PBMCs. The receptors were gathered from a male donor in good health and CMV-seronegative. Each CDR3 is given with its conserved first and last residue. The D gene is left open where the match is weak. Clone size appears in some rows only: once, few, many, or a class for an expanded clone.

>NA|TRBJ2-1|TRBV19|NA
TGTGCCAGTAGACCCCCCTGGACAGCCACTCGGCAGTTCTTC
CASRPPWTATRQFF
>NA|TRBJ1-2|TRBV6-5|NA
TGTGCCAGCAGTTACGCGGCACCCGGCCGTATCTATGGCTACACCTTC
CASSYAAPGRIYGYTF
>NA|TRBJ1-2|TRBV5-4|few
TGTGCCAGCAGCTTGGGGACAGCTGCTAACTATGGCTACACCTTC
CASSLGTAANYGYTF
>NA|TRBJ1-1|TRBV11-2|NA
TGTGCCAGCAGCCCGCCCCCTGCAGGGAGGACTGAAGCTTTCTTT
CASSPPPAGRTEAFF
>TRBD2|TRBJ2-3|TRBV6-4|NA
TGTGCCAGCAGTGCTAGCGGGGGGGCAGATACGCAGTATTTT
CASSASGGADTQYF
>NA|TRBJ1-1|TRBV9|NA
TGTGCCAGCAATAGACAGTCGGGTCCAGGCACTGAAGCTTTCTTT
CASNRQSGPGTEAFF
>NA|TRBJ1-1|TRBV5-6|few
TGTGCCAGCAGCTCCCGGGTCCCCGGGGAAGCTTTCTTT
CASSSRVPGEAFF
>NA|TRBJ2-7|TRBV5-6|NA
TGTGCCAGCAGCTTGTTCGGGACTTCAAGCTCCTACGAGCAGTACTTC
CASSLFGTSSSYEQYF
>TRBD2|TRBJ2-3|TRBV28|NA
TGTGCCAGCAGTTTCGGGCTTCTTAGCGGGGGAGATACGCAGTATTTT
CASSFGLLSGGDTQYF
>TRBD1|TRBJ2-1|TRBV19|NA
TGTGCCAGTAGTGCACAGGGGGGCTACAATGAGCAGTTCTTC
CASSAQGGYNEQFF
>TRBD1|TRBJ1-2|TRBV29-1|NA
TGCAGCGTTGCCCAGGGGGCGTCGGTTCGCTACACCTTC
CSVAQGASVRYTF
>NA|TRBJ1-1|TRBV6-6|few
TGTGCCAGCAGTTGGGAGGGTCGTAGCACTGAAGCTTTCTTT
CASSWEGRSTEAFF
>TRBD1|TRBJ2-6|TRBV25-1|NA
TGTGCCAGCAGTGTTCAGGGGGCCCCGAGCTCTGGGGCCAACGTCCTGACTTTC
CASSVQGAPSSGANVLTF
>NA|TRBJ2-7|TRBV6-5|NA
TGTGCCAGCAGTACCCTAGGACACTACGAGCAGTACTTC
CASSTLGHYEQYF
>TRBD1|TRBJ2-7|TRBV4-2|NA
TGTGCCAGCAGCCAAATCGGACAGGGATCCTACGAGCAGTACTTC
CASSQIGQGSYEQYF
>NA|TRBJ2-4|TRBV2|once
TGTGCCAGCAGTTTCGGTGCCGGGGACATTCAGTACTTC
CASSFGAGDIQYF
>TRBD1|TRBJ2-5|TRBV5-6|few
TGTGCCAGCAGCATCCCACCGGGACAGGGGTACGGAGAGACCCAGTACTTC
CASSIPPGQGYGETQYF
>TRBD2|TRBJ2-3|TRBV11-2|NA
TGTGCCAGCAGCCCCCGGGGAGCGGGGGGAGGCACAGATACGCAGTATTTT
CASSPRGAGGGTDTQYF
>NA|TRBJ2-5|TRBV19|NA
TGTGCCAGTAGTATGGGACTCGGGGAGACCCAGTACTTC
CASSMGLGETQYF
>NA|TRBJ1-4|TRBV10-3|NA
TGTGCCATCAAGGGGGACGCTAATGAAAAACTGTTTTTT
CAIKGDANEKLFF
>NA|TRBJ2-5|TRBV5-4|NA
TGTGCCAGCAGCTTCTACCCGGACCAAGAGACCCAGTACTTC
CASSFYPDQETQYF
>NA|TRBJ2-7|TRBV18|once
TGTGCCAGCTCACAAGCCGCGGGCCACGAGCAGTACTTC
CASSQAAGHEQYF